One T cell receptor (beta chain) is described in this entry. Its target is unknown. An end of the junction does not agree with germline; a read error may underlie this. The length of the CDR3 is 14 residues. Germline lookup yields CDR1 MNHEY and CDR2 SVGAGI. TCR beta cDNA came from about 500 ng total RNA, primed with a constant-region primer. Each TCR beta library was derived from three nested multiplex PCR rounds that employed slightly modified ARM-PCR. Use of TRBV1-TRBV30 forward primers with a C-beta reverse primer characterized the first two PCR rounds, which lasted about 9 cycles each. TCRdb recomputed calls from the multiplex PCR reads with MiXCR, one row per CDR3 protein. The table lists tens of thousands of distinct CDR3 sequences, around 80% of them singletons. The roughly 20-31 mg bulk tissue piece was not sorted before simultaneous RNA and DNA extraction. This specimen belongs to a study of tumor-infiltrating lymphocytes in primary liver carcinoma. Study-level background: Men as well as women, aged 30 to 69 years, made up the patients. Whole-study findings and limits: With p = 0.039, the top-250-clone fraction in tumors significantly exceeded that in blood.

Sample: tumor-adjacent normal liver tissue. The TCR was taken from a woman aged 25 to 39 with primary liver carcinoma and hepatitis B virus infection. The chain combines TRBV6-5 with TRBJ2-3, with 7 bases matching TRBD1. The DNA of the CDR3 is TGTGCCAGCGGTCAAGACAGTGGGACAGATACGCAGTATTTC. Its translation: CASGQDSGTDTQYF.